This note documents a single TCR beta chain sequence. The antigen is not known. Sequenced by immunoSEQ multiplex PCR; TCRdb stores in-frame clones only, minus some. Of over 65,000 clones listed, approximately 90% are singletons. V gave up 6 bases and J gave up 1 base, with 19 bases separating them. The length of the CDR3 is 17 residues. Germline-derived CDR1 and CDR2 are MDHEN and SYDVKM. The data were taken from a study of graft-versus-host responses after intestinal transplantation. The overall study: Every recipient underwent anti-thymocyte globulin induction, then tacrolimus and steroids for roughly 3 years. Study-wide results and caveats: Detected in recipient marrow were GvH clones, some of which were first observed in ileum or blood. Early post-transplant HvG declines were associated with peak circulating GvH clone levels.

The chain employs TRBV28 and TRBJ1-3; the D gene is possibly TRBD1 (5 bases). This clonotype originated in a human patient who received an intestinal transplant, so some T cells may come from the graft donor. Source: PBMCs, taken 98 days after intestinal transplantation. The CDR3 DNA reads TGTGCCAGCAGAGGGCCAGCCGGGGGTATATCTGGAAACACCATATATTTT. Amino acid sequence: CASRGPAGGISGNTIYF.